This TCR beta chain was sequenced in a study of T cell changes during pregnancy in multiple sclerosis. Some clones are missing from TCRdb's copy, which holds only in-frame ones; the method was immunoSEQ multiplex PCR. This sample has fewer than 40,000 clones, with 80% to 95% found just once. CDR3 length: 16 residues. V was shortened by 1 base and J by 4 bases, with 17 bases between the two germline ends. Germline V gene data show CDR1 as SGHTA and CDR2 as FQGNSA. The sequences come from CD8+ T cells from peripheral blood mononuclear cells, collected after pregnancy. The clonotype comes from a female donor with multiple sclerosis, enrolled in a pregnancy study. The chain joins TRBV7-2 to TRBJ2-7; perhaps TRBD1 as D (5 bases). The CDR3 spells CASSLGVARQLYEQYF. The CDR3 DNA sequence: TGTGCCAGCAGCTTAGGTGTTGCGAGACAGTTGTACGAGCAGTACTTC.